A single sample is the source of the 5 T cell receptor beta chains below, sequenced in a study of identifying expanded T cells in peripheral blood. Sequenced by immunoSEQ multiplex PCR; TCRdb stores in-frame clones only, minus some. Of about 110,000 clones listed, 80% to 90% were seen once; the top ten hold 16%. Material: blood. The receptors derive from a person aged 18 to 75 in good health.

The genes are TRBV4-3 and TRBJ2-7; 7 bases map to TRBD1. The CDR3 is 15 residues long. The junction had 2 bases not matched to a gene; V was cut back by 0 bases and J by 0 bases. Germline CDR1 reads LGHNA; CDR2 reads YSLEER. The CDR3 DNA follows: TGCGCCAGCAGCCAAGAAGGGGACAGCTCCTACGAGCAGTACTTC. Encoded protein: CASSQEGDSSYEQYF.

This rearrangement joins TRBV6-5 to TRBJ1-2; D remains unclear. The CDR3 length is 16 residues. V was clipped by 0 bases and J by 0 bases, with 11 bases between them. The V gene's germline CDR1 is MNHEY and CDR2 SVGAGI. The CDR3 DNA reads TGTGCCAGCAGTTACTCGCTCCCAGTCACTAACTATGGCTACACCTTC. Protein: CASSYSLPVTNYGYTF.

This chain joins TRBV21-1 and TRBJ1-5; TRBD1 reflects the table's D call only, with no check against the DNA. TRBV21-1 counts as a pseudogene. The CDR3 totals 15 residues. CDR3 sequence reads: CASSKGTLSNQPQHF. The CDR3 bases are TGTGCCAGCAGCAAAGGGACACTTAGCAATCAGCCCCAGCATTTT.

The chain is built from TRBV15 and TRBJ2-7, with a possible D match to TRBD1 (5 bases). V was clipped by 1 base and J by 6 bases, with 13 bases between them. The CDR3 runs 14 residues. Germline CDR1 LNHNV, CDR2 YYDKDF (reference sequence). The CDR3 DNA reads as TGTGCCACCAGCAGAGGACAGAGGCCCACCGAGCAGTACTTC. As protein: CATSRGQRPTEQYF. Combining the CDR3 with reference TRBV15 and TRBJ2-7 gives the whole variable domain DAMVIQNPRYQVTQFGKPVTLSCSQTLNHNVMYWYQQKSSQAPKLLFHYYDKDFNNEADTPDNFQSRRPNTSFCFLDIRSPGLGDTAMYLCATSRGQRPTEQYFGPGTRLTVT.

The chain joins TRBV6-5 to TRBJ1-2; 10 bases line up with TRBD1. The CDR3 is 14 amino acids. Germline-derived CDR1 and CDR2 are MNHEY and SVGAGI. Germline trimming cut 1 base from V and 10 bases from J; bases unmatched to any gene: 6. CDR3 residues: CASSYLRDRGDYTF. The CDR3 DNA reads as TGTGCCAGCAGTTACTTGCGGGACAGGGGAGACTACACCTTC.